These 19 T cell receptor beta chains were all obtained from the same sample, sequenced in a study of Ad26.COV2.S vaccination and SARS-CoV-2 variants. Assay used: immunoSEQ multiplex PCR; TCRdb lists only in-frame clones, some missing. There are about 180,000 clones in the sample; 70% to 90% occur only once, and 5.9% lies in the top ten. Sequenced here: peripheral blood, sampled after recovery from COVID-19. The receptor source for this set is a human donor who had recovered from COVID-19.

This chain joins TRBV20-1 and TRBJ1-5, with D maybe TRBD1 (6 bases). Germline CDR1 reads DFQATT; CDR2 reads SNEGSKA (reference sequence). V gave up 3 bases and J gave up 6 bases, with 12 bases separating them. The CDR3 totals 13 residues. CDR3 in DNA: TGCAGTGCTAGTTTGGGGGCGGGTCAGCCCCAGCATTTT. It is translated as CSASLGAGQPQHF.

The chain couples TRBV27 to TRBJ1-3, with D perhaps matching TRBD1 (6 bases). The germline V gene encodes CDR1 MNHEY and CDR2 SMNVEV (reference sequence). Trimming pared 8 bases from V and 1 base from J, leaving 15 bases between. CDR3 length: 15 amino acids. The CDR3: CASADRFGSGNTIYF. The CDR3 coding sequence is TGTGCCAGCGCCGACAGGTTTGGTTCTGGAAACACCATATATTTT.

The rearrangement uses TRBV7-2 and TRBJ2-3, with 13 bases that match TRBD2. The CDR3 consists of 16 residues. Germline-derived CDR1 and CDR2 are SGHTA and FQGNSA. The ends lost 6 bases at V and 4 bases at J; junction bases unmatched: 7. The CDR3 reads CASSRTSGGMSDTQYF. The DNA for the CDR3 is TGTGCCAGCAGTCGGACTAGCGGGGGTATGTCAGATACGCAGTATTTT.

V is TRBV25-1 and J is TRBJ2-3, with unresolved D. The V gene lost 4 bases and the J gene lost 0 bases, with 5 bases spanning the gap. CDR3 length equals 13 residues. Germline values: CDR1 MGHDK, CDR2 SYGVNS. The CDR3, as DNA: TGTGCCAGCAGTGGAGCGAGCACAGATACGCAGTATTTT. Its protein is CASSGASTDTQYF.

This chain's CDR3 is CTWGRNTNEQFF. CDR3 DNA: TGCACCTGGGGGCGTAATACCAATGAGCAGTTCTTC. This sequence joins TRBV29-1 and TRBJ2-1; D is perhaps TRBD1 (6 bases). Germline lookup yields CDR1 SQVTM and CDR2 ANQGSEA. This CDR3 contains 12 residues.

The gene calls are TRBV3-1 (or the pseudogene TRBV3-2) and TRBJ2-1; 9 nucleotides agree with TRBD2. The CDR3 has 14 residues. Trimming removed 4 bases from V and 10 bases from J; junction bases left unmatched: 8. Germline lookup yields CDR1 LGHDT and CDR2 YNNKEL (reference sequence). The CDR3 here is CASSPLAGVHEQFF. The CDR3 DNA reads as TGTGCCAGCAGCCCATTAGCGGGGGTCCACGAGCAGTTCTTC.

The chain links TRBV3-1 (or the pseudogene TRBV3-2) to TRBJ1-3, with 10 bases that match TRBD1. In germline, CDR1 is LGHDT, CDR2 YNNKEL (reference sequence). The CDR3 is made up of 17 amino acids. V was pared by 1 base and J by 1 base, with 4 bases of the junction left unmatched. The CDR3 here is CASSQAWTGGSGNTIYF. The CDR3 region has the DNA TGTGCCAGCAGCCAAGCTTGGACAGGGGGATCTGGAAACACCATATATTTT.

The rearrangement links TRBV5-1 to TRBJ2-3; 10 nucleotides line up with TRBD2. The ends lost 1 base at V and 0 bases at J; junction bases unmatched: 2. The germline V gene has CDR1 SGHRS and CDR2 YFSETQ. The CDR3 consists of 16 residues. As DNA, the CDR3 is TGCGCCAGCAGCTTGCCTAGCGGGGGCAGCACAGATACGCAGTATTTT. Its protein product is CASSLPSGGSTDTQYF.

Notes on this clone: Other DNA sequences in this sample translate to the same CDR3. The chain employs TRBV3-1 (or the pseudogene TRBV3-2) and TRBJ2-5; D is possibly TRBD1 or TRBD2 (5 bases each). V gave up 1 base and J gave up 2 bases, with 5 bases separating them. Per the germline V gene, CDR1 is LGHDT and CDR2 is YNNKEL (reference sequence). The CDR3 runs to 13 residues. The CDR3 loop reads CASSQGGQETQYF. DNA for the CDR3: TGTGCCAGCAGCCAAGGGGGGCAAGAGACCCAGTACTTC.

The chain uses TRBV5-6 and TRBJ1-6; possibly TRBD1 for D (5 bases). V gave up 4 bases and J gave up 7 bases, with 21 bases separating them. CDR1 is SGHDT, CDR2 YYEEEE, per germline. The CDR3 covers 17 residues. CDR3 nucleotide sequence: TGTGCCAGCAGCAGCCCGGCACAGGTAGGAGCGAATTCACCCCTCCACTTT. Protein sequence: CASSSPAQVGANSPLHF.

V is TRBV5-5 and J is TRBJ2-5, with unresolved D. The length of the CDR3 is 13 residues. The V gene lost 0 bases and the J gene lost 7 bases, with 10 bases spanning the gap. The germline V gene has CDR1 SGHKS and CDR2 YYEKEE (reference sequence). The DNA of the CDR3 is TGTGCCAGCAGCTTGGCAGGAGATGCGACCCAGTACTTC. Amino acid sequence: CASSLAGDATQYF.

This clone was seen a handful of times. The rearrangement links TRBV5-6 to TRBJ1-4; TRBD1 might be the D (5 bases). The germline V gene has CDR1 SGHDT and CDR2 YYEEEE. The CDR3 is 15 residues long. Between the trimmed V and J ends, which lost 1 base and 8 bases, there was a span of 15 bases. The CDR3 region has the DNA TGTGCCAGCAGCTTGACAGGCCTCGGGGAGGAAAAACTGTTTTTT. Translated: CASSLTGLGEEKLFF.

This clone was seen only once. This chain links TRBV12-3 or TRBV12-4 with TRBJ2-3; no clear D gene. V lost 2 bases and J lost 3, with 6 bases in between. The length of the CDR3 is 13 residues. The CDR3 bases are TGTGCCAGCAGTTTACTCGCTACAGATACGCAGTATTTT. It yields the protein CASSLLATDTQYF.

The chain couples TRBV6-5 to TRBJ2-7, with D possibly being TRBD2 (6 bases). The V gene lost 3 bases and the J gene lost 3 bases, with 18 bases spanning the gap. The CDR3 runs to 16 residues. Germline-derived CDR1 and CDR2 are MNHEY and SVGAGI. CDR3 nucleotides: TGTGCCAGCAGTTATCGGACTATTGGGGCCCACTACGAGCAGTACTTC. Translation: CASSYRTIGAHYEQYF.

The chain recombines TRBV30 with TRBJ1-1; D might be TRBD1 (6 bases). CDR1 and CDR2 (germline): GTSNPN, SVGIG (reference sequence). V lost 3 bases to trimming and J lost 0 bases, with 14 bases between them. The CDR3 covers 15 residues. The CDR3 DNA reads TGTGCCTGGAGGACACAGGGCATAGTGAACACTGAAGCTTTCTTT. It translates to CAWRTQGIVNTEAFF.

The chain couples TRBV12-5 to TRBJ2-7, with a weak D call TRBD1 (6 bases). The CDR3 has 13 amino acids. Trimming removed 6 bases at V and 3 bases at J, with 12 bases between. CDR1 is LGHNT and CDR2 is FRNRAP in the germline V gene. The CDR3 reads CASGNRALYEQYF. The CDR3 bases are TGTGCTAGTGGGAACAGGGCCCTCTACGAGCAGTACTTC.

The chain is built from TRBV6-5 and TRBJ2-7; D tentatively reads TRBD1 or TRBD2 (6 bases each). The CDR3 contains 15 residues. V dropped 2 bases and J dropped 0 bases, with 11 bases sitting between them. From germline, CDR1 is MNHEY and CDR2 SVGAGI. The CDR3 DNA follows: TGTGCCAGCAGTTACGACGGAGGGGGCTCCTACGAGCAGTACTTC. Encoded protein: CASSYDGGGSYEQYF.

This chain joins TRBV4-2 and TRBJ2-1; 8 nucleotides agree with TRBD2. Germline V gives CDR1 LGHNA, CDR2 YNFKEQ. CDR3 length: 15 amino acids. V shed 2 bases, J shed 7 bases, and the junction held 7 bases outside the gene matches. The CDR3 DNA follows: TGTGCCAGCAGCCAAACTCTAGCGGGTCGGAATGAGCAGTTCTTC. Protein sequence: CASSQTLAGRNEQFF.

The chain joins TRBV18 to TRBJ2-3, with 8 nucleotides matching TRBD2. V dropped 1 base and J dropped 4; count of bases not matched to a gene: 10. Germline V gene data show CDR1 as KGHSH and CDR2 as LQKENI. The length of the CDR3 is 17 residues. The CDR3 DNA reads as TGTGCCAGCTCACCACGGGTCGGGAGGGCCGTCCCAGATACGCAGTATTTT. Protein: CASSPRVGRAVPDTQYF.